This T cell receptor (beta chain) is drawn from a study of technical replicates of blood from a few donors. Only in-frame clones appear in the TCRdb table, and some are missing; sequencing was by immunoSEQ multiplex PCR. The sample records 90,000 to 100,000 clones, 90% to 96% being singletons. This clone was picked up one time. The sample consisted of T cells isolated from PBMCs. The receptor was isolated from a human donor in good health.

In nucleotides, the CDR3 is TGTGCCAGCAGCTTAGGACTAAAAGAGACCCAGTACTTC. Amino acid sequence: CASSLGLKETQYF. The V gene is TRBV7-6, the J gene TRBJ2-5; TRBD2 might be the D (5 bases). Trimming took 1 base from V and 3 from J, leaving 6 bases between them. This CDR3 is built from 13 residues. Germline V CDR1 and CDR2: SGHVS, FNYEAQ. Looking up the rest from reference TRBV7-6 and TRBJ2-5 gives the full variable domain: GAGVSQSPRYKVTKRGQDVALRCDPISGHVSLYWYRQALGQGPEFLTYFNYEAQQDKSGLPNDRFSAERPEGSISTLTIQRTEQRDSAMYRCASSLGLKETQYFGPGTRLLVL.